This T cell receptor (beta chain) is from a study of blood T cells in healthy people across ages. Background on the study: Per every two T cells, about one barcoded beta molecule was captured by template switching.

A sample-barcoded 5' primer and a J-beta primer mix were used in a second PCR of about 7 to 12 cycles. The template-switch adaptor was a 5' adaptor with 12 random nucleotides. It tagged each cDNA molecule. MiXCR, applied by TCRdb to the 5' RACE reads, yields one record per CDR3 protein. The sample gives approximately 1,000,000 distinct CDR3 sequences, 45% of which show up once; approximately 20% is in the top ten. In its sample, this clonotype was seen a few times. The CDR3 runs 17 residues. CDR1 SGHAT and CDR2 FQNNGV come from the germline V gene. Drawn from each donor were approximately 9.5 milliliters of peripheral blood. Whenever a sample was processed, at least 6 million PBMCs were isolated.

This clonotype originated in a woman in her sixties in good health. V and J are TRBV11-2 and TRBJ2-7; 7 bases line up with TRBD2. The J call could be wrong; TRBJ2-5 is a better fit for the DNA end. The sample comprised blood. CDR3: CASSLERAGGSGETQYF. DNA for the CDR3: TGTGCCAGCAGCTTAGAAAGGGCGGGCGGGAGTGGTGAGACCCAGTACTTC.